This T cell receptor (beta chain) appears in the sequencing data of a study of CD8 T cells in Susac syndrome. V was trimmed by 0 bases and J by 4 bases, leaving 7 bases between them. Germline lookup yields CDR1 MGHRA and CDR2 YSYEKL. The CDR3 runs 14 residues. The RNA, about 0.45 to 1 ug, was put through reverse transcription using random hexamers. MiXCR, applied by TCRdb to the immunoSEQ multiplex PCR reads, yields one record per CDR3 protein. The table records 250,000 to 350,000 distinct CDR3 sequences, around 83% of them present only once. This TCR was sampled from a human donor with multiple sclerosis. This rearrangement joins TRBV4-1 to TRBJ1-5; no firm D call. Sequencing was done on a sample of CD8+ T cells from PBMCs. The chain's CDR3 is CASSQDRGNQPQHF. CDR3 nucleotides: TGCGCCAGCAGCCAAGATCGAGGGAATCAGCCCCAGCATTTT.